A single sample gave rise to the 27 T cell receptor beta chains below, sequenced in a study of OX40 agonist ivuxolimab in advanced cancers. Here immunoSEQ multiplex PCR was the method, and the copy in TCRdb shows in-frame clones only, minus some. The sample lists 53,000 or so clones; 75% to 80% were seen once. The sample was CD4+ or CD8+ T cells sorted from blood, taken in a trial of the OX40 agonist ivuxolimab. The receptors stem from an adult with an advanced solid tumor such as melanoma, head and neck, liver or kidney cancer.

The V call is TRBV6-1, the J call TRBJ1-6; weak D call: TRBD1 (6 bases). V lost 2 bases and J lost 14, with 16 bases in between. The CDR3 contains 14 residues. In germline, CDR1 is MNHNS, CDR2 SASEGT. The CDR3 reads CASSESGGAGSLHF. CDR3 bases: TGTGCCAGCAGTGAATCCGGGGGCGCCGGGTCCCTCCACTTT.

The chain is built from TRBV5-6 and TRBJ2-4, with D possibly matching TRBD2 (5 bases). The CDR3 has 17 amino acids. The V end lost 2 bases, the J end lost 2 bases, and 17 bases lay between the germline ends. Germline V CDR1 and CDR2: SGHDT, YYEEEE. CDR3 protein: CASSLVGERLTKNIQYF. CDR3 DNA sequence: TGTGCCAGCAGCTTAGTCGGGGAGCGCCTTACCAAAAACATTCAGTACTTC.

The chain employs TRBV6-1 and TRBJ2-1, with D hard to call. The V and J ends lost 6 bases and 7 bases respectively, with 16 bases between them. The CDR3 runs 14 residues. Germline values: CDR1 MNHNS, CDR2 SASEGT. The CDR3 sequence is CASSPHTRSNEQFF. In nucleotides, the CDR3 is TGTGCCAGCAGCCCACACACCCGCTCAAATGAGCAGTTCTTC.

The chain couples TRBV28 to TRBJ1-4; D may be TRBD1 (5 bases). The V gene's germline CDR1 is MDHEN and CDR2 SYDVKM. CDR3 length: 14 amino acids. V was clipped by 2 bases and J by 12 bases, with 16 bases between them. CDR3 bases: TGTGCCAGCAGTTTACGTAAGGGGTCCTTCCAACTGTTTTTT. Translated: CASSLRKGSFQLFF. Full variable domain (outside the CDR3, taken from reference TRBV28 and TRBJ1-4): DVKVTQSSRYLVKRTGEKVFLECVQDMDHENMFWYRQDPGLGLRLIYFSYDVKMKEKGDIPEGYSVSREKKERFSLILESASTNQTSMYLCASSLRKGSFQLFFGSGTQLSVL.

The chain employs TRBV25-1 and TRBJ1-1; 9 positions match TRBD1. The CDR3 runs to 14 residues. V lost 2 bases, J lost 4 bases, and 2 bases stayed unmatched. Per germline, CDR1 MGHDK and CDR2 SYGVNS. The DNA of the CDR3 is TGTGCCAGCAGTGAAACAGGGGGCGTCACTGAAGCTTTCTTT. This encodes CASSETGGVTEAFF.

This clone appeared once. The J gene is TRBJ2-2, the V gene TRBV5-1; 9 bases align to TRBD2. The CDR3 contains 18 residues. The trim removed 1 base at V and 1 base at J, leaving 8 bases unmatched. Germline lookup yields CDR1 SGHRS and CDR2 YFSETQ. Here the CDR3 reads CASSLNGLATRNTGELFF. In DNA, the CDR3 is TGCGCCAGCAGCTTGAACGGACTAGCGACGAGGAACACCGGGGAGCTGTTTTTT.

The DNA for the CDR3 is TGTGCCAGCAGCCCGGGGAGGGTCGAGCAGTACTTC. It is translated as CASSPGRVEQYF. The chain combines TRBV7-2 with TRBJ2-7; 7 nucleotides align to TRBD2. The ends lost 5 bases at V and 6 bases at J; junction bases unmatched: 4. Germline CDR1 is SGHTA and CDR2 is FQGNSA. This CDR3 region has 12 residues.

The chain employs TRBV4-3 and TRBJ1-2; D might be TRBD1 (5 bases). V lost 4 bases and J 4 bases, leaving 16 bases between the germline ends. Germline loops: CDR1 LGHNA, CDR2 YSLEER. The CDR3 covers 15 residues. CDR3 in amino acids: CASSPSSDNPYGYTF. The CDR3 nucleotides are TGCGCCAGCAGCCCGTCTTCGGACAACCCCTATGGCTACACCTTC.

J is TRBJ1-1 and V is TRBV5-1; D gene unclear. Per the germline V gene, CDR1 is SGHRS and CDR2 is YFSETQ. The V end was cut by 4 bases, the J end by 2 bases, with 15 bases between. The CDR3 is 15 residues long. The CDR3 protein is CASSLTPTRNTEAFF. DNA of the CDR3: TGCGCCAGCAGCCTCACCCCAACAAGAAACACTGAAGCTTTCTTT.

The V gene is TRBV6-5, the J gene TRBJ2-7, with 8 bases lining up with TRBD1. Trimming removed 6 bases from V and 4 bases from J; junction bases left unmatched: 11. Per the germline V gene, CDR1 is MNHEY and CDR2 is SVGAGI. This CDR3 is 15 amino acids long. CDR3 nucleotide sequence: TGTGCCAGCAGAACAGGACAGGGTGGGAAATACGAGCAGTACTTC. Amino acid sequence: CASRTGQGGKYEQYF.

The chain uses TRBV7-3 and TRBJ1-2, with no clear D. CDR3 length: 13 amino acids. The germline V gene encodes CDR1 SGHTA and CDR2 FQGTGA. With 3 bases removed from V and 8 bases from J, the gap between germline ends came to 13 bases. Written as DNA, the CDR3 is TGTGCCAGCAGCTTGGAGGGCCGCAGGGGCTACACCTTC. Translated: CASSLEGRRGYTF.

In DNA form, the CDR3 reads TGTGCCAGTAGTAATCGGCAGGTAGAAGCTTTCTTT. It encodes CASSNRQVEAFF. V gene TRBV19 combines with J gene TRBJ1-1; D unclear. In germline, CDR1 is LNHDA, CDR2 SQIVND (reference sequence). CDR3 size: 12 residues. Trimming shortened V by 4 bases and J by 8 bases, and 11 bases separated the two germline ends.

The chain has TRBV7-3 and TRBJ2-1; D may match TRBD1 or TRBD2 (5 bases each). Trimming stripped 2 bases from V and 7 bases from J, with 18 bases between. The CDR3 consists of 16 residues. The germline V gene encodes CDR1 SGHTA and CDR2 FQGTGA. The CDR3 DNA follows: TGTGCCAGCAGCTTATGGGGGTCGGGTAGCCCGAATGAGCAGTTCTTC. Its translation is CASSLWGSGSPNEQFF.

The chain couples TRBV5-5 to TRBJ2-1; maybe TRBD2 (5 bases). Germline V gene sequence: CDR1 SGHKS, CDR2 YYEKEE (reference sequence). Trimming pared 2 bases from V and 8 bases from J, leaving 17 bases between. This CDR3 has 15 amino acids. The chain's CDR3 is CASSFTGIGVYEQFF. The CDR3 DNA reads TGTGCCAGCAGCTTTACCGGGATCGGTGTATATGAGCAGTTCTTC.

This chain connects TRBV6-5 to TRBJ1-2, with D uncertain. Trimming cost V 7 bases and J 4 bases, with 10 bases left between them. The CDR3 is 12 residues long. Germline CDR1 MNHEY, CDR2 SVGAGI. The chain's CDR3 is CASTGRFYGYTF. CDR3 sequence (DNA): TGTGCCAGCACCGGACGGTTCTATGGCTACACCTTC.

This rearrangement joins TRBV7-2 to TRBJ2-5, with 9 bases aligning to TRBD1. Germline V lookup: CDR1 SGHTA, CDR2 FQGNSA. The CDR3 is 15 amino acids. Trimming at V came to 5 bases and at J to 5 bases, leaving 9 bases not matched to a gene. CDR3 DNA: TGTGCCAGCAGCCCCGGGACAGGGTTCGCGGAGACCCAGTACTTC. It is translated as CASSPGTGFAETQYF.

V is TRBV2 and J is TRBJ2-7, with 7 bases that match TRBD2. This CDR3 has 14 amino acids. Germline CDR1 reads SNHLY; CDR2 reads FYNNEI. The V and J ends lost 6 bases and 5 bases, in that order; junction bases with no gene match: 10. In nucleotides, the CDR3 is TGTGCCAGCAGGTGGGGCGGGAGTAGCAACGAGCAGTACTTC. Protein sequence: CASRWGGSSNEQYF.

The chain uses TRBV27 and TRBJ2-1; 10 bases agree with TRBD2. Germline lookup yields CDR1 MNHEY and CDR2 SMNVEV (reference sequence). Unmatched junction bases numbered 13, after V lost 7 bases and J lost 7 bases. The CDR3 covers 16 residues. The CDR3 DNA is TGTGCCAGCACCCATAAATCTAGCGGGGGAGTGAATGAGCAGTTCTTC. Translated, it gives CASTHKSSGGVNEQFF.

V gene TRBV9 combines with J gene TRBJ1-1, with TRBD1 identical over 8 bases. V lost 0 bases to trimming and J lost 10 bases; unmatched junction nucleotides: 8. There are 14 residues in the CDR3. Per germline, CDR1 SGDLS and CDR2 YYNGEE. The CDR3 coding sequence is TGTGCCAGCAGCGTAGTCCCGGACAGGGTGGGAGCTTTCTTT. Encoded protein: CASSVVPDRVGAFF.

The rearrangement links TRBV30 to TRBJ1-6, with D uncertain. The length of the CDR3 is 12 residues. Per germline, CDR1 GTSNPN and CDR2 SVGIG (reference sequence). Trimming shortened V by 3 bases and J by 10 bases, and 10 bases separated the two germline ends. The CDR3 here is CAWSVSRSPLHF. The CDR3 DNA sequence: TGTGCCTGGAGCGTAAGCAGATCACCCCTCCACTTT.

This chain links TRBV4-1 with TRBJ1-6; 9 bases align to TRBD1. Looked up from germline, CDR1 is MGHRA and CDR2 is YSYEKL. The CDR3 spans 22 residues. With V trimmed by 0 bases and J by 0 bases, 15 bases remained unmatched. CDR3 bases: TGCGCCAGCAGCCAAGATTATTCGGGACAGGGAGGCGTTGGCTCCTATAATTCACCCCTCCACTTT. Protein product: CASSQDYSGQGGVGSYNSPLHF.

The CDR3 coding sequence is TGTGCCAGCAGTCGGCAGGGGATTAGTCAAGAGACCCAGTACTTC. Protein: CASSRQGISQETQYF. The chain links TRBV6-1 to TRBJ2-5, with a possible D match to TRBD1 (6 bases). The CDR3 totals 15 residues. V dropped 5 bases and J dropped 2 bases, with 15 bases sitting between them. CDR1 is MNHNS and CDR2 is SASEGT in the germline V gene.

The V and J genes are TRBV5-4 and TRBJ1-2, with D tentatively TRBD1 (5 bases). V was trimmed by 4 bases and J by 1 base, leaving 11 bases between them. The CDR3 has 14 amino acids. Germline assignment: CDR1 SGHNT and CDR2 YYREEE (reference sequence). DNA for the CDR3: TGTGCCAGCAGCCCCCGACAGAGTAACTATGGCTACACCTTC. This translates into CASSPRQSNYGYTF.

J is TRBJ1-2 and V is TRBV30, with 7 bases aligning to TRBD1. Per the germline V gene, CDR1 is GTSNPN and CDR2 is SVGIG (reference sequence). The trim removed 2 bases at V and 13 bases at J, leaving 13 bases unmatched. The CDR3 sequence is 13 residues long. CDR3 sequence: CAWSSPGQPRGTF. For the CDR3, the DNA is TGTGCCTGGAGTTCCCCGGGACAGCCTCGGGGCACCTTC. Together with reference TRBV30 and TRBJ1-2, the CDR3 gives the full variable domain: SQTIHQWPATLVQPVGSPLSLECTVEGTSNPNLYWYRQAAGRGLQLLFYSVGIGQISSEVPQNLSASRPQDRQFILSSKKLLLSDSGFYLCAWSSPGQPRGTFGSGTRLTVV.

V is TRBV28 and J is TRBJ1-4; no definite D call. V was cut by 6 bases and J by 0 bases, with 11 bases left in between. The CDR3 totals 15 residues. From germline, CDR1 is MDHEN and CDR2 SYDVKM. CDR3 nucleotide sequence: TGTGCCAGCAGGGACCTCCCTGCAACTAATGAAAAACTGTTTTTT. Its protein is CASRDLPATNEKLFF.

The chain is built from TRBV11-2 and TRBJ2-7, with 10 bases identical to TRBD2. This CDR3 is 16 amino acids long. Germline-derived CDR1 and CDR2 are SGHAT and FQNNGV. With 5 bases clipped from V and 3 bases from J, the junction kept 10 bases outside the gene matches. The CDR3 DNA sequence: TGTGCCAGCAGCCTATCATCTAGCGGGGGACTCTACGAGCAGTACTTC. Protein: CASSLSSSGGLYEQYF.

V usage is TRBV7-9 and J usage is TRBJ1-6; D gene ambiguous. Germline-derived CDR1 and CDR2 are SEHNR and FQNEAQ (reference sequence). V was cut by 0 bases and J by 11 bases, with 11 bases left in between. This CDR3 contains 14 residues. The CDR3: CASSLAQTWAPLHF. CDR3 coding DNA: TGTGCCAGCAGCTTAGCCCAAACATGGGCACCCCTCCACTTT.